The 31 T cell receptor beta chains listed next were all sequenced from one sample in a study of OX40 agonist ivuxolimab in advanced cancers. Here immunoSEQ multiplex PCR was the method, and the copy in TCRdb shows in-frame clones only, minus some. The sample lists tens of thousands of clones; more than 75% were seen once. The sample was CD4+ or CD8+ T cells sorted from blood, taken in a trial of the OX40 agonist ivuxolimab. These receptors all come from an adult with an advanced solid tumor such as melanoma, head and neck, liver or kidney cancer.

The chain joins TRBV9 to TRBJ1-2; D not resolved. Trimming took off 1 base at V and 4 bases at J, with 17 bases between the two ends. Germline V gives CDR1 SGDLS, CDR2 YYNGEE. The CDR3 extends over 16 amino acids. For the CDR3, the DNA is TGTGCCAGCAGCGTACTTGAGAGCCGCGACCCCTATGGCTACACCTTC. Its protein is CASSVLESRDPYGYTF.

V usage is TRBV7-6 and J usage is TRBJ2-7; D gene uncertain. The CDR3 contains 11 residues. V was cut by 4 bases and J by 3 bases, with 4 bases left in between. The germline CDR1 and CDR2 sequences are SGHVS and FNYEAQ. The CDR3 loop is CASSSYYEQYF. The CDR3 bases are TGTGCCAGCAGCTCTTACTACGAGCAGTACTTC.

This sequence joins TRBV6-5 and TRBJ2-2, with D perhaps given as TRBD1 or TRBD2 (5 bases each). Between the trimmed V and J ends, which lost 3 bases and 8 bases, there was a span of 7 bases. The CDR3 is made up of 12 amino acids. Germline lookup yields CDR1 MNHEY and CDR2 SVGAGI. DNA of the CDR3: TGTGCCAGCAGTTATGGGGGAGGGGAGCTGTTTTTT. It yields the protein CASSYGGGELFF.

The chain employs TRBV27 and TRBJ2-1; no definite D call. The V end was cut by 2 bases, the J end by 5 bases, with 7 bases between. CDR1 is MNHEY and CDR2 is SMNVEV in the germline V gene (reference sequence). CDR3 length equals 13 residues. The CDR3 nucleotides read TGTGCCAGCAGTTTAATCAAAAACAATGAGCAGTTCTTC. Protein: CASSLIKNNEQFF.

The V call is TRBV29-1, the J call TRBJ2-1, with a tentative D call TRBD1 (6 bases). V gave up 6 bases and J gave up 9 bases, with 12 bases separating them. Germline CDR1 SQVTM, CDR2 ANQGSEA. The CDR3 runs to 11 residues. CDR3 DNA sequence: TGCAGCGTCACAGGGTTGGGTGAGCAGTTCTTC. Protein sequence: CSVTGLGEQFF.

The chain couples TRBV9 to TRBJ2-7; the match to TRBD1 covers 9 bases. Losses at the gene ends were 3 bases for V and 5 bases for J; bases not matched to a gene: 9. Germline V gene lookup returns CDR1 SGDLS and CDR2 YYNGEE. The CDR3 totals 15 residues. This CDR3 reads CASSAAGTGLHEQYF. CDR3 coding DNA: TGTGCCAGCAGCGCCGCCGGGACAGGGTTACACGAGCAGTACTTC.

This clone is a singleton in its sample. J is TRBJ2-3 and V is TRBV27; 15 bases fit TRBD2. The junction had 14 bases not matched to a gene; V was cut back by 6 bases and J by 10 bases. This CDR3 region has 17 residues. Looked up from germline, CDR1 is MNHEY and CDR2 is SMNVEV (reference sequence). The CDR3 sequence: CASSSTGTSGRISAQYF. As DNA, the CDR3 is TGTGCCAGCAGCTCTACCGGGACTAGCGGGAGGATATCCGCGCAGTATTTT.

Comments on this clone: Compared with germline, one end of the junction differs, possibly owing to a read error. The chain combines TRBV20-1 with TRBJ1-2, with D unresolved. The CDR3 runs 11 residues. CDR1 is DFQATT, CDR2 SNEGSKA, per germline (reference sequence). In DNA, the CDR3 is TGCAGTGCTAGAGATTCCGGCACTGAGCACTTC. Translated: CSARDSGTEHF.

This chain connects TRBV7-9 to TRBJ1-1; unclear D gene. The CDR3 is 14 amino acids. With 6 bases removed from V and 5 bases from J, the gap between germline ends came to 16 bases. The V gene's germline CDR1 is SEHNR and CDR2 FQNEAQ (reference sequence). The CDR3, as DNA: TGTGCCAGCAGTCAGCGGACGATTGGGACTGAAGCTTTCTTT. It encodes CASSQRTIGTEAFF.

V usage is TRBV2 and J usage is TRBJ1-2; 7 bases match TRBD1. Germline V gene sequence: CDR1 SNHLY, CDR2 FYNNEI. Trimming removed 6 bases from V and 1 base from J; junction bases left unmatched: 17. This CDR3 has 18 residues. The CDR3 loop is CASRTPRGGDALNYGYTF. The CDR3, as DNA: TGTGCCAGCAGGACCCCTCGAGGGGGCGATGCACTTAACTATGGCTACACCTTC.

This chain connects TRBV7-6 to TRBJ1-2; 9 bases align to TRBD1. Germline assignment: CDR1 SGHVS and CDR2 FNYEAQ. CDR3 length: 18 amino acids. Losses at the gene ends were 3 bases for V and 4 bases for J; bases not matched to a gene: 15. The CDR3 coding sequence is TGTGCCAGCAGCTTCTTTGAGGCCGGGACAGGGACCATCTATGGCTACACCTTC. Encoded protein: CASSFFEAGTGTIYGYTF.

The chain couples TRBV5-6 to TRBJ2-1, with a possible D match to TRBD1 (5 bases). The CDR3 loop spans 17 amino acids. Trimming stripped 6 bases from V and 0 bases from J, with 19 bases between. Germline V gene sequence: CDR1 SGHDT, CDR2 YYEEEE. The CDR3 loop reads CASTLGQLRSSYNEQFF. The CDR3 DNA reads as TGTGCCAGCACCCTGGGGCAGTTAAGAAGCTCCTACAATGAGCAGTTCTTC.

The chain uses TRBV9 and TRBJ2-3; D call uncertain. Germline loops: CDR1 SGDLS, CDR2 YYNGEE. The V end was cut by 3 bases, the J end by 5 bases, with 10 bases between. CDR3 size: 13 residues. The DNA for the CDR3 is TGTGCCAGCAGCGACGGAGAGGTAGATACGCAGTATTTT. Translation gives CASSDGEVDTQYF. The full variable domain, completed using reference TRBV9 and TRBJ2-3, is DSGVTQTPKHLITATGQRVTLRCSPRSGDLSVYWYQQSLDQGLQFLIQYYNGEERAKGNILERFSAQQFPDLHSELNLSSLELGDSALYFCASSDGEVDTQYFGPGTRLTVL.

Of note for this clone: Other nucleotide sequences from this sample produce the same CDR3. This chain links TRBV19 with TRBJ1-1; 7 bases align to TRBD1. This CDR3 has 13 residues. Trimming took 3 bases from V and 5 from J; bases not matched to a gene: 3. Germline loops: CDR1 LNHDA, CDR2 SQIVND (reference sequence). CDR3 in amino acids: CASSIQGGTEAFF. The CDR3 nucleotides are TGTGCCAGTAGTATCCAGGGGGGGACTGAAGCTTTCTTT.

This chain links TRBV7-9 with TRBJ2-1, with 10 bases fitting TRBD1. The germline gives CDR1 SEHNR, CDR2 FQNEAQ (reference sequence). The CDR3 extends over 15 amino acids. The V and J ends lost 5 bases and 3 bases, in that order; junction bases with no gene match: 4. CDR3: CASSSDRGLYNEQFF. CDR3 bases: TGTGCCAGCAGCAGCGACAGGGGGCTCTACAATGAGCAGTTCTTC.

This chain links TRBV7-3 with TRBJ1-1, with D possibly being TRBD1 (5 bases). This CDR3 is built from 13 residues. Germline V gene data show CDR1 as SGHTA and CDR2 as FQGTGA. V was clipped by 5 bases and J by 5 bases, with 12 bases between them. Written as DNA, the CDR3 is TGTGCCAGCAGCATTGGGGGTGGGACTGAAGCTTTCTTT. This translates into CASSIGGGTEAFF. The full variable domain, rest sourced from reference TRBV7-3 and TRBJ1-1, is GAGVSQTPSNKVTEKGKYVELRCDPISGHTALYWYRQSLGQGPEFLIYFQGTGAADDSGLPNDRFFAVRPEGSVSTLKIQRTERGDSAVYLCASSIGGGTEAFFGQGTRLTVV.

In nucleotides, the CDR3 is TGTGCCAGCAGTGATAAGGGTCTAGCGGGGGGGCAGCTGGGTCTGGAGACCCAGTACTTC. Protein sequence: CASSDKGLAGGQLGLETQYF. The rearrangement joins TRBV2 to TRBJ2-5; 12 bases align to TRBD2. Germline values: CDR1 SNHLY, CDR2 FYNNEI. The CDR3 spans 20 residues. V lost 3 bases, J lost 5 bases, and 19 bases stayed unmatched.

The CDR3 region has the DNA TGTGCCACCAGCACCGAGAACCCTGCTCGTGACGAGCAGTACTTC. Translated, it gives CATSTENPARDEQYF. The V gene is TRBV15, the J gene TRBJ2-7; D ambiguous. The CDR3 extends over 15 amino acids. The V gene's germline CDR1 is LNHNV and CDR2 YYDKDF (reference sequence). Trimming pared 4 bases from V and 5 bases from J, leaving 18 bases between.

The genes are TRBV9 and TRBJ2-7, with D possibly being TRBD2 (6 bases). The CDR3 covers 14 residues. Germline V gene lookup returns CDR1 SGDLS and CDR2 YYNGEE. Trimming removed 4 bases from V and 4 bases from J, with 15 bases in between. CDR3: CASSPGLESYEQYF. In DNA form, the CDR3 reads TGTGCCAGCAGCCCGGGACTCGAGTCGTACGAGCAGTACTTC.

The chain couples TRBV13 to TRBJ2-3; D is uncertain. Deletions cut 2 bases from V and 0 bases from J, with 6 bases between. CDR3 length equals 14 residues. Germline V gene sequence: CDR1 PRHDT, CDR2 FYEKMQ (reference sequence). This CDR3 is CASSLFGSTDTQYF. The CDR3 bases are TGTGCCAGCAGCTTATTTGGGAGCACAGATACGCAGTATTTT. Using reference TRBV13 and TRBJ2-3 for the parts outside the CDR3, the full variable domain is AAGVIQSPRHLIKEKRETATLKCYPIPRHDTVYWYQQGPGQDPQFLISFYEKMQSDKGSIPDRFSAQQFSDYHSELNMSSLELGDSALYFCASSLFGSTDTQYFGPGTRLTVL.

By proportion, this clone is medium-sized. This chain links TRBV14 with TRBJ1-2; 10 bases agree with TRBD1. The junction had 4 bases not matched to a gene; V was cut back by 3 bases and J by 3 bases. There are 15 residues in the CDR3. Germline V gene data show CDR1 as SGHDN and CDR2 as FVKESK. CDR3 region: CASSHEGQGYYGYTF. The CDR3 coding sequence is TGTGCCAGCAGCCACGAGGGACAGGGGTACTATGGCTACACCTTC.

This clone was observed many times. The chain uses TRBV12-5 and TRBJ2-7, with D possibly matching TRBD1 (6 bases). V gave up 5 bases and J gave up 0 bases, with 14 bases separating them. Germline V CDR1 and CDR2: LGHNT, FRNRAP. The CDR3 length is 15 residues. The CDR3 DNA sequence: TGTGCTAGTGGTATCCCGACAGGTGGCTCCTACGAGCAGTACTTC. It codes for CASGIPTGGSYEQYF. The full variable domain, completed using reference TRBV12-5 and TRBJ2-7, is DARVTQTPRHKVTEMGQEVTMRCQPILGHNTVFWYRQTMMQGLELLAYFRNRAPLDDSGMPKDRFSAEMPDATLATLKIQPSEPRDSAVYFCASGIPTGGSYEQYFGPGTRLTVT.

The table lists this clone with a count of one. This sequence joins TRBV7-6 and TRBJ1-4, with a weak D call TRBD1 (6 bases). Trimming removed 5 bases at V and 10 bases at J, with 14 bases between. The CDR3 has 13 residues. Germline CDR1 is SGHVS and CDR2 is FNYEAQ. CDR3 nucleotides: TGTGCCAGCAGCACGTCGGGAGGGGGAAAACTGTTTTTT. This gives the protein CASSTSGGGKLFF. Based on the CDR3 plus reference TRBV7-6 and TRBJ1-4, the full variable domain is GAGVSQSPRYKVTKRGQDVALRCDPISGHVSLYWYRQALGQGPEFLTYFNYEAQQDKSGLPNDRFSAERPEGSISTLTIQRTEQRDSAMYRCASSTSGGGKLFFGSGTQLSVL.

The gene calls are TRBV2 and TRBJ2-7; TRBD1 might be the D (5 bases). Trimming pared 10 bases from V and 5 bases from J, leaving 21 bases between. This CDR3 has 14 residues. The germline CDR1 and CDR2 sequences are SNHLY and FYNNEI. As DNA, the CDR3 is TGTGCCATCCCTCGGGTGCAGGGTGGGGACGAGCAGTACTTC. It is translated as CAIPRVQGGDEQYF.

The gene calls are TRBV2 and TRBJ2-7, with TRBD1 matching 8 bases. The CDR3 contains 14 residues. With 3 bases clipped from V and 5 bases from J, the junction kept 6 bases outside the gene matches. Germline loops: CDR1 SNHLY, CDR2 FYNNEI. Here the CDR3 DNA reads TGTGCCAGCAGTGACGCAGGGGGCATGAACGAGCAGTACTTC. It yields the protein CASSDAGGMNEQYF.

The V and J genes are TRBV7-2 and TRBJ1-2, with TRBD1 identical over 7 bases. This CDR3 region has 20 residues. Losses at the gene ends were 0 bases for V and 0 bases for J; bases not matched to a gene: 16. Germline CDR1 is SGHTA and CDR2 is FQGNSA. Here the CDR3 DNA reads TGTGCCAGCAGCTTAGCGTTAGGGGTAGGGACAGCTTCTGCTAACTATGGCTACACCTTC. It encodes CASSLALGVGTASANYGYTF.

This clone is labeled as medium-sized. The chain is built from TRBV27 and TRBJ2-1; D ambiguous. This CDR3 has 12 amino acids. The V and J ends lost 6 bases and 0 bases respectively, with 3 bases between them. The germline gives CDR1 MNHEY, CDR2 SMNVEV (reference sequence). As DNA, the CDR3 is TGTGCCAGCAGGGGCTCCTACAATGAGCAGTTCTTC. Translated, it gives CASRGSYNEQFF.

The chain recombines TRBV9 with TRBJ2-7, with no clear D. This CDR3 region has 13 residues. Trimming cost V 0 bases and J 1 base, with 5 bases left between them. Germline lookup yields CDR1 SGDLS and CDR2 YYNGEE. The CDR3 coding sequence is TGTGCCAGCAGCGTAGCCAGTTCCTACGAGCAGTACTTC. Protein product: CASSVASSYEQYF. Filled out from reference TRBV9 and TRBJ2-7, the complete variable domain reads DSGVTQTPKHLITATGQRVTLRCSPRSGDLSVYWYQQSLDQGLQFLIQYYNGEERAKGNILERFSAQQFPDLHSELNLSSLELGDSALYFCASSVASSYEQYFGPGTRLTVT.

The V and J genes are TRBV2 and TRBJ2-7; D perhaps matches TRBD2 (6 bases). The CDR3 has 13 amino acids. Trimming shortened V by 4 bases and J by 3 bases, and 10 bases separated the two germline ends. CDR1 is SNHLY, CDR2 FYNNEI, per germline. Written as DNA, the CDR3 is TGTGCCAGCAGTGTTGGGGGGTTCTACGAGCAGTACTTC. It is translated as CASSVGGFYEQYF.

This clone has only a few counts. The chain is built from TRBV9 and TRBJ1-2; 7 positions match TRBD1. CDR3 length: 15 amino acids. V shed 3 bases, J shed 5 bases, and the junction held 10 bases outside the gene matches. Germline V gene data show CDR1 as SGDLS and CDR2 as YYNGEE. The CDR3 is CASSAKNRGPYGYTF. In DNA, the CDR3 is TGTGCCAGCAGCGCCAAAAACAGGGGTCCTTATGGCTACACCTTC.

This clone was counted a few times. The chain links TRBV11-2 to TRBJ1-1; D is undetermined. Germline CDR1 and CDR2: SGHAT and FQNNGV. Between the trimmed V and J ends, which lost 7 bases and 0 bases, there was a span of 6 bases. The CDR3 has 12 amino acids. CDR3 in amino acids: CASTPMNTEAFF. The CDR3 bases are TGTGCCAGCACCCCCATGAACACTGAAGCTTTCTTT.